These 29 T cell receptor beta chains were all obtained from the same sample, sequenced in a study of T cells in Graves' hyperthyroidism and ophthalmopathy. It was RNA transcripts that yielded the amplified TCR beta CDR3 regions. With the HTBI primer set, the TCR CDR3 went through a first round of RT-PCR. MiXCR was run by TCRdb on the multiplex PCR reads, yielding one entry per CDR3 protein. The sample has roughly 100,000 distinct CDR3 sequences, roughly 44% seen once. Material for sequencing was blood. These receptors were taken from a man aged 35-49 years with Graves' hyperthyroidism.

There are many counts of this clonotype. This chain links TRBV4-2 with TRBJ1-2; no firm D call. The V gene lost 0 bases and the J gene lost 6 bases, with 2 bases spanning the gap. Germline-derived CDR1 and CDR2 are LGHNA and YNFKEQ. This CDR3 has 11 amino acids. The CDR3 coding sequence is TGTGCCAGCAGCCAAGATCATGGCTACACCTTC. Translating it yields CASSQDHGYTF.

The chain has TRBV7-2 and TRBJ1-1; no clear D. The CDR3 is 18 amino acids. Germline lookup yields CDR1 SGHTA and CDR2 FQGNSA. V dropped 2 bases and J dropped 7 bases, with 26 bases sitting between them. The CDR3 DNA is TGTGCCAGCAGCTTAACGGCGGGCTGGACTAGTGCCTACAATGAAGCTTTCTTT. The encoded protein is CASSLTAGWTSAYNEAFF.

The chain has TRBV20-1 and TRBJ2-3; a possible D gene is TRBD1 (5 bases). The CDR3 has 15 amino acids. The V gene's germline CDR1 is DFQATT and CDR2 SNEGSKA (reference sequence). Trimming took off 0 bases at V and 8 bases at J, with 18 bases between the two ends. CDR3: CSARDLGVCAGTQYF. The CDR3 DNA reads as TGCAGTGCTAGAGATCTAGGGGTCTGTGCAGGTACGCAGTATTTT.

The table lists this clonotype with many counts. The chain couples TRBV7-3 to TRBJ2-1, with 11 bases lining up with TRBD2. Germline-derived CDR1 and CDR2 are SGHTA and FQGTGA. The length of the CDR3 is 15 residues. After removal of 1 base from V and 10 bases from J, the junction contained 6 bases not matched to a gene. The CDR3 DNA sequence: TGTGCCAGCAGCTTAAAACTAGCGGGAGCTCGGGAGCAGTTCTTC. Translated, it gives CASSLKLAGAREQFF.

On this clonotype: The CDR3 does not close with the conserved phenylalanine or tryptophan, likely indicating a read error. J is TRBJ1-1 and V is TRBV7-9, with a possible D match to TRBD1 (6 bases). In germline, CDR1 is SEHNR, CDR2 FQNEAQ (reference sequence). The CDR3 is 13 amino acids. The CDR3 protein is CASRSAGGTEAFL. The CDR3 DNA sequence: TGTGCCAGCAGGTCGGCCGGGGGCACTGAGGCTTTCCTT.

This clonotype was observed many times. The rearrangement uses TRBV24-1 and TRBJ2-3; no definite D call. CDR1 and CDR2 (germline): KGHDR, SFDVKD. The V end was cut by 4 bases, the J end by 4 bases, with 14 bases between. The CDR3 loop spans 15 amino acids. The CDR3 spells CATSDARTVPDTQYF. CDR3 sequence (DNA): TGTGCCACCAGTGACGCGAGGACGGTACCAGATACGCAGTATTTT.

Remarks on this clonotype: The junction departs from germline at one end; a sequencing error may be responsible. The chain is built from TRBV24-1 and TRBJ2-2; D call uncertain. The length of the CDR3 is 12 residues. In germline, CDR1 is KGHDR, CDR2 SFDVKD. The CDR3, as DNA: TGTGCCACCAGTGTCCTAGGTGAGGAGCTGCTTTTT. This encodes CATSVLGEELLF.

This rearrangement joins TRBV7-9 to TRBJ1-3; D not resolved. Germline V gives CDR1 SEHNR, CDR2 FQNEAQ (reference sequence). This CDR3 is built from 15 residues. V was shortened by 5 bases and J by 4 bases, with 15 bases between the two germline ends. The CDR3 region is CASSLLVPSGNTIYF. The DNA of the CDR3 is TGTGCCAGCAGCCTACTAGTCCCCTCCGGAAACACCATATATTTT.

In regard to this clonotype: At one end, the junction sequence differs from germline, possibly due to a read error. The V gene is TRBV5-4, the J gene TRBJ2-3, with D unresolved. CDR3 length: 13 amino acids. Germline loops: CDR1 SGHNT, CDR2 YYREEE (reference sequence). CDR3: CASSLVGADTQYF. DNA for the CDR3: TGTGCCAGCAGCTTGGTCGGTGCAGACACGCAGTATTTT. The full variable domain, completed using reference TRBV5-4 and TRBJ2-3, is ETGVTQSPTHLIKTRGQQVTLRCSSQSGHNTVSWYQQALGQGPQFIFQYYREEENGRGNFPPRFSGLQFPNYSSELNVNALELDDSALYLCASSLVGADTQYFGPGTRLTVL.

This clonotype was counted at least ten times. The chain recombines TRBV7-9 with TRBJ2-7, with a possible D match to TRBD2 (5 bases). This CDR3 region has 13 residues. Germline V CDR1 and CDR2: SEHNR, FQNEAQ (reference sequence). The V end lost 3 bases, the J end lost 2 bases, and 8 bases lay between the germline ends. DNA for the CDR3: TGTGCCAGCAGCTTGGCCGGGGCCTACGAGCAGTACTTC. Its translation is CASSLAGAYEQYF.

This clonotype occurred many times. The CDR3 region is CASSIETGYSPLHF. The CDR3, as DNA: TGTGCCAGTAGTATTGAGACAGGGTATTCACCCCTCCACTTT. This chain connects TRBV19 to TRBJ1-6; 7 bases line up with TRBD1. Germline-derived CDR1 and CDR2 are LNHDA and SQIVND (reference sequence). After removal of 3 bases from V and 8 bases from J, the junction contained 4 bases not matched to a gene. The CDR3 covers 14 residues. Looking up the rest from reference TRBV19 and TRBJ1-6 gives the full variable domain: DGGITQSPKYLFRKEGQNVTLSCEQNLNHDAMYWYRQDPGQGLRLIYYSQIVNDFQKGDIAEGYSVSREKKESFPLTVTSAQKNPTAFYLCASSIETGYSPLHFGNGTRLTVT.

This chain links TRBV2 with TRBJ1-2, with D hard to call. The V end lost 8 bases, the J end lost 4 bases, and 8 bases lay between the germline ends. This CDR3 comprises 11 residues. The germline gives CDR1 SNHLY, CDR2 FYNNEI. CDR3 nucleotides: TGTGCCAGCTCCACCCCCTATGGCTACACCTTC. Its protein product is CASSTPYGYTF. Looking up the rest from reference TRBV2 and TRBJ1-2 gives the full variable domain: EPEVTQTPSHQVTQMGQEVILRCVPISNHLYFYWYRQILGQKVEFLVSFYNNEISEKSEIFDDQFSVERPDGSNFTLKIRSTKLEDSAMYFCASSTPYGYTFGSGTRLTVV.

This clonotype appeared many times. This chain joins TRBV15 and TRBJ1-4, with TRBD1 identical over 7 bases. The trim removed 1 base at V and 7 bases at J, leaving 6 bases unmatched. The CDR3 sequence is 15 residues long. Germline V gives CDR1 LNHNV, CDR2 YYDKDF (reference sequence). This chain's CDR3 is CATSRGGRGSEKLFF. The CDR3 DNA follows: TGTGCCACCAGCAGAGGAGGCAGGGGGAGTGAAAAACTGTTTTTT.

This clonotype has just a few counts. This chain's CDR3 is CASSRTSGGSRTDTQYF. DNA for the CDR3: TGTGCCAGCAGCCGGACTAGCGGGGGGTCCCGCACAGATACGCAGTATTTT. J is TRBJ2-3 and V is TRBV6-2 or TRBV6-3; 14 nucleotides align to TRBD2. V was pared by 6 bases and J by 1 base, with 6 bases of the junction left unmatched. Germline lookup yields CDR1 MNHEY and CDR2 SVGEGT. This CDR3 spans 17 amino acids.

Details on this clonotype: The conserved phenylalanine or tryptophan is not found at the CDR3 terminus, so this likely reflects a read error. The chain joins TRBV9 to TRBJ1-6; the match to TRBD1 covers 12 bases. Germline V gene lookup returns CDR1 SGDLS and CDR2 YYNGEE. This CDR3 is built from 15 residues. Written as DNA, the CDR3 is TGTGCTAGAGTAGGGGACAGGGGGCGTAATTCACCCCTCCACCTT. It translates to CARVGDRGRNSPLHL.

The chain is built from TRBV19 and TRBJ1-6; the D gene is possibly TRBD1 (5 bases). There are 16 residues in the CDR3. V was pared by 4 bases and J by 8 bases, with 18 bases between. Germline CDR1 reads LNHDA; CDR2 reads SQIVND (reference sequence). The CDR3, as DNA: TGTGCCAGTAGTAGAGATGCTACAGCAGGGTATTCACCCCTCCACTTT. Translating gives CASSRDATAGYSPLHF.

This clonotype has a count of ten or more. The chain carries TRBV11-3 and TRBJ2-3, with D perhaps matching TRBD2 (6 bases). The CDR3 is 14 amino acids. Germline V gene data show CDR1 as SGHNT and CDR2 as YENEEA. V lost 6 bases, J lost 3 bases, and 13 bases lay in between. CDR3 DNA: TGTGCCAGCAGAATGGGGGGAAAAACAGATACGCAGTATTTT. Translation gives CASRMGGKTDTQYF. The variable domain in full, completed from reference TRBV11-3 and TRBJ2-3, reads EAGVVQSPRYKIIEKKQPVAFWCNPISGHNTLYWYLQNLGQGPELLIRYENEEAVDDSQLPKDRFSAERLKGVDSTLKIQPAELGDSAVYLCASRMGGKTDTQYFGPGTRLTVL.

The chain couples TRBV7-6 to TRBJ1-1; TRBD1 agrees at 10 bases. Germline V lookup: CDR1 SGHVS, CDR2 FNYEAQ. The V segment lost 1 base and the J segment 4 bases; nucleotides outside the gene matches: 3. The CDR3 totals 15 residues. The CDR3 sequence is CASSLGTGGITEAFF. In DNA form, the CDR3 reads TGTGCCAGCAGCTTAGGGACAGGGGGGATCACTGAAGCTTTCTTT.

Ten or more counts support this clonotype. The chain employs TRBV19 and TRBJ1-5, with a tentative D call TRBD1 (5 bases). V lost 3 bases and J 2 bases, leaving 11 bases between the germline ends. Germline values: CDR1 LNHDA, CDR2 SQIVND (reference sequence). The CDR3 is made up of 15 amino acids. CDR3 in DNA: TGTGCCAGTAGTATGACAGCGGTGGGCAATCAGCCCCAGCATTTT. Its translation: CASSMTAVGNQPQHF.

There are a few counts of this clonotype. This chain connects TRBV12-3 or TRBV12-4 to TRBJ2-3; 9 bases are shared with TRBD2. This CDR3 has 21 amino acids. Trimming removed 7 bases from V and 3 bases from J; junction bases left unmatched: 26. The CDR3, as DNA: TGTGCCAGCACATTCACTCTGGGACTAGCAGCGGGATTGCTGGCAACAGATACGCAGTATTTT. It specifies CASTFTLGLAAGLLATDTQYF.

This clonotype has only a few counts. A clone one base away is much larger, so this may be a read error. The CDR3 protein is CASSLDGGGGELFF. The CDR3 DNA reads as TGTGCCAGCAGCTTAGATGGCGGGGGCGGGGAGCTGTTTTTT. The chain combines TRBV7-2 with TRBJ2-2; the match to TRBD2 covers 7 bases. Germline CDR1 SGHTA, CDR2 FQGNSA. The CDR3 sequence is 14 residues long. The junction had 3 bases not matched to a gene; V was cut back by 1 base and J by 7 bases. The complete variable domain, with remaining parts taken from reference TRBV7-2 and TRBJ2-2, reads GAGVSQSPSNKVTEKGKDVELRCDPISGHTALYWYRQSLGQGLEFLIYFQGNSAPDKSGLPSDRFSAERTGGSVSTLTIQRTQQEDSAVYLCASSLDGGGGELFFGEGSRLTVL.

Only one count was recorded for this clonotype. The genes are TRBV7-2 and TRBJ2-7; 8 positions agree with TRBD1. The CDR3 contains 14 residues. Germline CDR1 is SGHTA and CDR2 is FQGNSA. V gave up 8 bases and J gave up 6 bases; unmatched junction bases: 12. CDR3 DNA: TGTGCCAGCGGCCCCAGACAGGGGCCCTTCGAGCAGTACTTC. Amino acid sequence: CASGPRQGPFEQYF. The full variable domain, completed using reference TRBV7-2 and TRBJ2-7, is GAGVSQSPSNKVTEKGKDVELRCDPISGHTALYWYRQSLGQGLEFLIYFQGNSAPDKSGLPSDRFSAERTGGSVSTLTIQRTQQEDSAVYLCASGPRQGPFEQYFGPGTRLTVT.

This clonotype was recorded at least ten times. The CDR3 DNA reads as TGTGCCAGCAGCTTAGATGTAGCGGGGGGGCTGTGGGACGAGCAGTACTTC. Protein: CASSLDVAGGLWDEQYF. This chain connects TRBV7-6 to TRBJ2-7, with 11 bases lining up with TRBD2. Germline V gene data show CDR1 as SGHVS and CDR2 as FNYEAQ. This CDR3 is 17 amino acids long. V gave up 1 base and J gave up 5 bases; unmatched junction bases: 10.

This clonotype was recorded many times. This chain uses TRBV24-1 with TRBJ2-6; D remains ambiguous. The CDR3 consists of 15 residues. The V gene's germline CDR1 is KGHDR and CDR2 SFDVKD. Trimming left V 1 base short and J 0 bases short, with 3 bases between. For the CDR3, the DNA is TGTGCCACCAGTGATTTCCGCTCTGGGGCCAACGTCCTGACTTTC. Amino acids: CATSDFRSGANVLTF.

This clonotype was detected ten times or more. The chain employs TRBV5-6 and TRBJ2-2; D is unclear. Germline V gene lookup returns CDR1 SGHDT and CDR2 YYEEEE. V was shortened by 4 bases and J by 5 bases, with 9 bases between the two germline ends. The CDR3 has 13 residues. CDR3 in amino acids: CASSLQYTGELFF. In DNA form, the CDR3 reads TGTGCCAGCAGCCTTCAGTATACCGGGGAGCTGTTTTTT.

This clonotype was observed at least ten times. The CDR3 reads CASSAGDRGQSIQYF. CDR3 nucleotide sequence: TGTGCCAGCAGCGCGGGGGACAGGGGTCAGAGCATTCAGTACTTC. The chain has TRBV7-8 and TRBJ2-4; 10 positions agree with TRBD1. Germline V lookup: CDR1 SGHVS, CDR2 FQNEAQ. The CDR3 covers 15 residues. J lost 9 bases, V lost 5 bases, and 10 bases had no gene match.

This clonotype was seen many times. The V gene is TRBV7-2, the J gene TRBJ2-6, with a tentative D call TRBD1 (5 bases). Germline values: CDR1 SGHTA, CDR2 FQGNSA. The V end was cut by 4 bases, the J end by 3 bases, with 10 bases between. The CDR3 runs to 15 residues. CDR3 in DNA: TGTGCCAGCAGCTGGGCAGGGAATGGGGCCAACGTCCTGACTTTC. The encoded protein is CASSWAGNGANVLTF.

This clonotype was counted ten times or more. The gene calls are TRBV6-6 and TRBJ1-1; no clear D. CDR1 is MNHNY, CDR2 SVGAGI, per germline (reference sequence). This CDR3 has 12 amino acids. V gave up 7 bases and J gave up 5 bases, with 11 bases separating them. For the CDR3, the DNA is TGTGCCAGCAAGGGCGGTGGGACTGAAGCTTTCTTT. This encodes CASKGGGTEAFF.

This clonotype was counted once. The chain recombines TRBV5-1 with TRBJ1-2; D perhaps matches TRBD1 (5 bases). Trimming removed 3 bases at V and 11 bases at J, with 17 bases between. The CDR3 is 13 residues long. Germline V CDR1 and CDR2: SGHRS, YFSETQ. The CDR3 reads CASSWEGTSGYTF. CDR3 DNA: TGCGCCAGCAGCTGGGAGGGGACTAGCGGGTACACCTTC.